Listed below are T cell receptor beta chains from one sample, sequenced in a study of blood T cell repertoires in COVID-19. Data came from immunoSEQ multiplex PCR; TCRdb stores just in-frame clones and leaves some out. Altogether about 130,000 clones are present, roughly 90% being singletons, with the ten largest covering about 4.6%. The sample taken for sequencing was peripheral blood. The receptors here all came from a man in his 60s with COVID-19, enrolled during active disease. CDR3s leave out the opening cysteine and the closing phenylalanine or tryptophan.

18	TRBV19	TRBJ2-3	ASSIDPSPAGGPKADTQY
14	TRBV9	TRBJ2-1	ASSVGSSGFYNEQF
13	TRBV4-1	TRBJ1-2	ASSQPVRGNYGYT
13	TRBV19	TRBJ2-3	ASTPTSGRSDTQY
12	TRBV6-5	TRBJ2-6	ASSSFSGANVLT
12	TRBV18	TRBJ1-4	ASSQGTANEKLF
11	TRBV30	TRBJ2-7	AWSPDRFNEQY
14	TRBV2	TRBJ2-3	ASSSGLAGTTDTQY
10	TRBV10-2	TRBJ1-1	ASSSYRYEAF
12	TRBV10-3	TRBJ2-7	AISPSGGSYEQY
11	TRBV11-1	TRBJ2-7	ASSQGISYEQY
11	TRBV6-5	TRBJ2-3	ANGGDPSDTQY
10	TRBV6-1	TRBJ1-1	ASSEQGTITF
13	TRBV10-3	TRBJ2-7	AISEREGGSYEQY
15	TRBV14	TRBJ1-1	ASSQVIVRTGGTEAF
9	TRBV20-1	TRBJ2-3	SARFRDTQY
10	TRBV19	TRBJ1-2	ASKQGGYGYT
9	TRBV28	TRBJ1-6	ASSLDSPLH
13	TRBV6-5	TRBJ2-7	ASSSPAGGNYEQY
13	TRBV19	TRBJ1-1	ASSDPGQGNTEAF
12	TRBV19	TRBJ1-4	ASSPRGLNEKLF
14	TRBV29-1	TRBJ2-5	SVEGTSGRAGETQY
13	TRBV7-9	TRBJ2-2	ASSFFSPRTGELF
16	TRBV5-5	TRBJ1-4	ASSSTGTGGEGSEKLF
11	TRBV24-1	TRBJ2-5	ATSGEWGETQY
13	TRBV18	TRBJ1-2	ASSPGKDLGTGYT
12	TRBV7-9	TRBJ2-7	ASRDQYRGGEQY